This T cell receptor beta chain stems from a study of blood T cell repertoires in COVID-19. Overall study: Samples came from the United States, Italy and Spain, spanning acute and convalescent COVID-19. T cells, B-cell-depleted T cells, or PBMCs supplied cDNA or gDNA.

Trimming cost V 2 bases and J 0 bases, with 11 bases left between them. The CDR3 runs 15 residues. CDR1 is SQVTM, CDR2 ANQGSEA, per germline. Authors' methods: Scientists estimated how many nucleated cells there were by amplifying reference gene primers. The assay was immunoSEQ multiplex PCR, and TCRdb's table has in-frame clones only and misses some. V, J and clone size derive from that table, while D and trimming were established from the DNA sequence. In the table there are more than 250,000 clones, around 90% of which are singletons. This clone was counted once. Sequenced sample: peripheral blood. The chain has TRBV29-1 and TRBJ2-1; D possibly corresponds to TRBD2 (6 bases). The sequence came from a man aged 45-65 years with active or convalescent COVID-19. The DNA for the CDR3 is TGCAGCGTTGAAAATGGGGGGAGCTCCTACAATGAGCAGTTCTTC. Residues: CSVENGGSSYNEQFF.